This is a list of T cell receptor beta chains from one sample in a study of shared clonotypes between healthy human individuals. Data came from immunoSEQ multiplex PCR; TCRdb stores just in-frame clones and leaves some out. The sample comprises approximately 470,000 clones, about 84% of which are singletons, and about 12% rests with the top ten. Sequences were obtained from PBMCs. Receptor source: a middle-aged woman in good health. Some clones in this sample may be carry-over from other donors' samples. CDR3s include the opening cysteine and the closing phenylalanine or tryptophan. D genes are given only for firm matches. Size is omitted from some rows. Given values are once, few, many or a class for expanded clones.

clone size	D gene	V gene	J gene	CDR3 protein	CDR3 DNA
few	-	TRBV6-5	TRBJ1-6	CASSYAGQANSPLHF	TGTGCCAGCAGTTACGCCGGGCAGGCAAATTCACCCCTCCACTTT
-	-	TRBV7-3	TRBJ2-2	CASSLSGGGDGELFF	TGTGCCAGCAGCTTATCTGGTGGGGGTGACGGGGAGCTGTTTTTT
-	TRBD2	TRBV10-3	TRBJ2-1	CAISESTRAGYNEQFF	TGTGCCATCAGTGAGTCGACTCGAGCGGGATACAATGAGCAGTTCTTC
-	TRBD1	TRBV30	TRBJ1-2	CAWSWDRGSYGYTF	TGTGCCTGGAGCTGGGACAGGGGTTCCTATGGCTACACCTTC
-	-	TRBV2	TRBJ2-3	CASKVKGLGTDTQYF	TGTGCCAGCAAAGTGAAAGGGCTTGGCACAGATACGCAGTATTTT
-	TRBD1	TRBV7-9	TRBJ1-1	CASSPQGGSTEAFF	TGTGCCAGCAGCCCACAGGGGGGGAGCACTGAAGCTTTCTTT
many	-	TRBV7-8	TRBJ2-1	CASSFASMNEQFF	TGTGCCAGCAGCTTCGCCAGCATGAATGAGCAGTTCTTC
many	-	TRBV18	TRBJ1-1	CASSNLQGQIEAFF	TGTGCCAGCTCGAATTTGCAGGGGCAAATTGAAGCTTTCTTT
-	TRBD1	TRBV18	TRBJ1-5	CASSPLDRGFIQPQHF	TGTGCCAGCTCACCCCTAGACAGGGGGTTTATTCAGCCCCAGCATTTT
-	TRBD2	TRBV4-2	TRBJ2-1	CASSQVLAGGAYNEQFF	TGTGCCAGCAGCCAAGTACTAGCGGGAGGGGCCTACAATGAGCAGTTCTTC
-	-	TRBV10-2	TRBJ1-4	CASSESRNNEKLFF	TGCGCCAGCAGTGAGTCGCGGAACAATGAAAAACTGTTTTTT
once	-	TRBV19	TRBJ1-5	CASSIPSGPGDQPQHF	TGTGCCAGTAGTATCCCCTCCGGGCCGGGGGATCAGCCCCAGCATTTT
-	TRBD2	TRBV28	TRBJ2-7	CASPPTGTSYEQYF	TGTGCCAGTCCGCCTACCGGGACTAGCTACGAGCAGTACTTC
-	TRBD2	TRBV19	TRBJ2-2	CASTRARTSGRITGELFF	TGTGCCAGTACACGGGCCCGGACTAGCGGGAGAATCACCGGGGAGCTGTTTTTT
few	-	TRBV28	TRBJ1-1	CASSYWTEAFF	TGTGCCAGCAGTTATTGGACTGAAGCTTTCTTT
-	-	TRBV7-2	TRBJ1-2	CASSLDGVNYGYTF	TGTGCCAGCAGCCTCGATGGGGTAAACTATGGCTACACCTTC
-	-	TRBV11-2	TRBJ2-3	CASSLSRGTDTQYF	TGTGCCAGCAGCTTGTCGCGCGGGACAGATACGCAGTATTTT
-	TRBD1	TRBV27	TRBJ2-3	CASSRLGDSGTDTQYF	TGTGCCAGCAGTCGGCTGGGGGACAGTGGCACAGATACGCAGTATTTT
-	-	TRBV28	TRBJ2-1	CASSLQGGFNEQFF	TGTGCCAGCAGTTTACAGGGGGGATTCAATGAGCAGTTCTTC
once	-	TRBV9	TRBJ1-1	CASSAAPGIRTEAFF	TGTGCCAGCAGCGCGGCACCAGGGATACGCACTGAAGCTTTCTTT
once	TRBD2	TRBV2	TRBJ2-7	CASSGIGGVYEQYF	TGTGCCAGCAGTGGGATTGGGGGGGTTTACGAGCAGTACTTC
-	-	TRBV11-2	TRBJ2-7	CASSLEGTPYEQYF	TGTGCCAGCAGCTTAGAGGGAACCCCCTACGAGCAGTACTTC
few	-	TRBV7-3	TRBJ2-2	CASRGAAGELFF	TGTGCCAGCCGAGGGGCTGCCGGGGAGCTGTTTTTT
-	-	TRBV10-1	TRBJ2-1	CASSPAQGGAQFF	TGCGCCAGCAGCCCCGCGCAGGGGGGCGCGCAGTTCTTC
-	-	TRBV6-1	TRBJ2-7	CASSGEPTGRSYEQYF	TGTGCCAGCAGTGGTGAGCCGACAGGGAGGTCCTACGAGCAGTACTTC
once	-	TRBV6-1	TRBJ2-3	CASSKAGAHRLGDTQYF	TGTGCCAGCAGTAAAGCTGGGGCTCATCGGTTAGGAGATACGCAGTATTTT
-	-	TRBV5-1	TRBJ2-2	CASRTPSGTGELFF	TGCGCCAGCAGAACTCCATCAGGGACCGGGGAGCTGTTTTTT
-	-	TRBV11-3	TRBJ2-7	CASGTGKVPYEQYF	TGTGCCAGCGGAACAGGGAAGGTCCCCTACGAGCAGTACTTC
-	-	TRBV19	TRBJ2-7	CASSTGQDYSYEQYF	TGTGCCAGTAGTACCGGACAGGACTACTCCTACGAGCAGTACTTC
-	-	TRBV30	TRBJ2-5	CAWTKNKGKLETQYF	TGTGCCTGGACTAAAAACAAAGGAAAGCTTGAGACCCAGTACTTC
once	-	TRBV9	TRBJ2-3	CASSVKGDGTDTQYF	TGTGCCAGCAGCGTAAAGGGGGATGGCACAGATACGCAGTATTTT
-	-	TRBV5-1	TRBJ1-1	CASSLGQVNTEAFF	TGCGCCAGCAGCTTGGGACAGGTGAACACTGAAGCTTTCTTT
-	TRBD2	TRBV29-1	TRBJ2-7	CSARTSENSYEQYF	TGCAGCGCCCGGACTAGCGAGAACTCCTACGAGCAGTACTTC
-	-	TRBV2	TRBJ2-7	CASSPGSGREQYF	TGTGCCAGCAGCCCCGGATCGGGGAGGGAGCAGTACTTC
-	TRBD1	TRBV19	TRBJ1-2	CASSIGDRENYGYTF	TGTGCCAGTAGTATTGGGGACAGAGAAAACTATGGCTACACCTTC
-	-	TRBV18	TRBJ1-3	CASSPFGEGSSGNTIYF	TGTGCCAGCTCACCCTTTGGGGAGGGCAGCTCTGGAAACACCATATATTTT
-	TRBD1	TRBV7-9	TRBJ2-1	CASSAQGHSYNEQFF	TGTGCCAGCAGCGCACAGGGGCACTCCTACAATGAGCAGTTCTTC
-	-	TRBV5-4	TRBJ2-1	CASSLNYRRNEQFF	TGTGCCAGCAGCCTAAACTACCGCAGGAATGAGCAGTTCTTC
-	-	TRBV27	TRBJ1-1	CASSAGGTEAFF	TGTGCCAGCTCCGCGGGGGGCACTGAAGCTTTCTTT
once	TRBD1	TRBV19	TRBJ1-4	CASSIDPQGANEKLFF	TGTGCCAGTAGTATAGACCCCCAGGGGGCTAATGAAAAACTGTTTTTT
-	-	TRBV28	TRBJ1-5	CASSLGRNQPQHF	TGTGCCAGCAGTTTAGGCCGCAATCAGCCCCAGCATTTT
few	TRBD2	TRBV10-3	TRBJ2-1	CAITRTSGGENEQFF	TGTGCCATCACCCGGACTAGCGGGGGGGAGAATGAGCAGTTCTTC
-	-	TRBV9	TRBJ2-3	CASSGHSEGGSRQYF	TGTGCCAGCAGCGGACATAGCGAAGGTGGGTCTCGGCAGTATTTT
-	TRBD1	TRBV4-1	TRBJ2-1	CASSQFLGQGGNNEQFF	TGCGCCAGCAGCCAATTTCTCGGACAGGGCGGAAACAATGAGCAGTTCTTC
-	-	TRBV11-1	TRBJ1-4	CASSLLGGRLFF	TGTGCCAGCAGCTTACTCGGAGGCAGACTGTTTTTT
once	TRBD1	TRBV7-8	TRBJ2-7	CASSLAGTALSYEQYF	TGTGCCAGCAGCTTGGCCGGGACAGCTTTATCCTACGAGCAGTACTTC
once	TRBD2	TRBV7-6	TRBJ2-1	CASSLAGGREEQFF	TGTGCCAGCAGCTTAGCGGGCGGGAGAGAGGAGCAGTTCTTC